This TCR beta chain was observed in a study of blood T cell repertoires in COVID-19. The wider study: Some COVID-19 samples were acute and others convalescent; all came from the United States, Italy and Spain. T cells, B-cell-depleted T cells, or PBMCs supplied cDNA or gDNA.

Those enrolled in Seattle joined during active infection and were followed longitudinally afterward. Germline V gene sequence: CDR1 MGHRA, CDR2 YSYEKL. V was trimmed by 2 bases and J by 4 bases, leaving 18 bases between them. CDR3 size: 17 residues. In the original processing: It was from reference gene primer amplification that nucleated cell counts were estimated. Clones were sequenced by immunoSEQ multiplex PCR, and TCRdb holds only the in-frame ones, with some missing. That table gives V, J and clone size, and the DNA gave D and trimming. Of 300,000 to 350,000 clones in the sample, 87% are singletons; the top ten hold just over 9.5%.

This clonotype was sampled from a man younger than 45 with COVID-19, enrolled during active disease. The chain joins TRBV4-1 to TRBJ2-1; a possible D gene is TRBD2 (6 bases). Sample: peripheral blood. CDR3 nucleotides: TGCGCCAGCAGCCAATCCCTTGGGGGACTGCGATACAATGAGCAGTTCTTC. Translated, it gives CASSQSLGGLRYNEQFF.